The 11 T cell receptor beta chains below all came from one sample that was sequenced in a study of cytomegalovirus exposure and HLA in healthy donors. The PCR contained 60 Vbeta and 13 Jbeta primers. This table comes from immunoSEQ multiplex PCR, and its TCRdb copy is limited to in-frame clones, with some not included. The table includes 65,000 to 80,000 clones, approximately 74% detected once. The sample was PBMCs. Receptor source: a middle-aged man in good health and CMV-seropositive.

The chain has TRBV7-9 and TRBJ1-1; TRBD1 agrees at 8 bases. Per germline, CDR1 SEHNR and CDR2 FQNEAQ (reference sequence). The trim removed 5 bases at V and 3 bases at J, leaving 11 bases unmatched. This CDR3 is built from 16 residues. The chain's CDR3 is CASSGGGTGAYTEAFF. The DNA for the CDR3 is TGTGCCAGCAGCGGCGGTGGGACAGGCGCGTACACTGAAGCTTTCTTT.

V and J are TRBV10-1 and TRBJ1-1, with D perhaps matching TRBD1 (6 bases). Germline values: CDR1 WNHNN, CDR2 SYGVQD (reference sequence). V was shortened by 3 bases and J by 8 bases, with 13 bases between the two germline ends. This CDR3 is 13 amino acids long. This CDR3 is CASSDRGPREAFF. CDR3 nucleotides: TGCGCCAGCAGTGACAGGGGACCTCGGGAAGCTTTCTTT.

The V and J genes are TRBV7-2 and TRBJ2-7, with 7 positions matching TRBD1. In germline, CDR1 is SGHTA, CDR2 FQGNSA. V was clipped by 1 base and J by 11 bases; unmatched bases: 5. The CDR3 is made up of 12 amino acids. The DNA of the CDR3 is TGTGCCAGCAGCTTAGAAGGGGGACAGAAGTACTTC. Amino acids: CASSLEGGQKYF.

This rearrangement joins TRBV13 to TRBJ1-1; TRBD1 matches at 7 bases. This CDR3 has 13 residues. Germline V gene sequence: CDR1 PRHDT, CDR2 FYEKMQ (reference sequence). Losses at the gene ends were 5 bases for V and 4 bases for J; bases not matched to a gene: 4. DNA for the CDR3: TGTGCCAGCAGCCGACAGGGAGGCACTGAAGCTTTCTTT. It specifies CASSRQGGTEAFF.

The rearrangement joins TRBV2 to TRBJ2-1, with D possibly matching TRBD2 (5 bases). V lost 6 bases to trimming and J lost 4 bases, with 16 bases between them. Germline V gene data show CDR1 as SNHLY and CDR2 as FYNNEI. This CDR3 spans 15 amino acids. CDR3 in amino acids: CASSLGGFAYNEQFF. The CDR3 nucleotides read TGTGCCAGCAGCCTAGGCGGGTTTGCTTACAATGAGCAGTTCTTC.

The V gene is TRBV13, the J gene TRBJ2-3; D is unclear. Trimming pared 3 bases from V and 6 bases from J, leaving 13 bases between. CDR3 length: 14 amino acids. Germline lookup yields CDR1 PRHDT and CDR2 FYEKMQ (reference sequence). CDR3 bases: TGTGCCAGCAGCTTTGAACAGACCATTGATACGCAGTATTTT. As protein: CASSFEQTIDTQYF.

The chain joins TRBV21-1 to TRBJ2-6; the table names TRBD2, a call not compared with the DNA. TRBV21-1 is flagged as a pseudogene. The CDR3 extends over 19 amino acids. CDR3 loop: CASSARRSRDCSGANVLTF. The CDR3 region has the DNA TGTGCCAGCAGCGCCAGACGGAGCAGGGACTGCTCTGGGGCCAACGTCCTGACTTTC.

The gene calls are TRBV2 and TRBJ2-5; no firm D call. The CDR3 is made up of 14 amino acids. The germline V gene encodes CDR1 SNHLY and CDR2 FYNNEI. The V end lost 1 base, the J end lost 4 bases, and 10 bases lay between the germline ends. CDR3 in amino acids: CASSEELPGETQYF. CDR3 nucleotide sequence: TGTGCCAGCAGTGAAGAACTGCCCGGAGAGACCCAGTACTTC.

The chain combines TRBV9 with TRBJ1-3, with 9 bases aligning to TRBD1. The CDR3 runs 20 residues. J lost 9 bases, V lost 0 bases, and 22 bases had no gene match. Germline CDR1 reads SGDLS; CDR2 reads YYNGEE. The CDR3 DNA reads TGTGCCAGCAGCGTAGGGGCCCAGGGGACAGGGTTAAAGCTCCTAGGCACCATATATTTT. Translating gives CASSVGAQGTGLKLLGTIYF.

The chain joins TRBV9 to TRBJ1-2, with D possibly matching TRBD1 (6 bases). CDR1 SGDLS and CDR2 YYNGEE come from the germline V gene. The length of the CDR3 is 14 residues. V shed 6 bases and J shed 6 bases, with 18 bases lying between them. CDR3 nucleotide sequence: TGTGCCAGCACCATCGGCGGCAGGGGTAATGGCTACACCTTC. The encoded protein is CASTIGGRGNGYTF.

The chain uses TRBV7-8 and TRBJ2-1, with D hard to call. CDR3 size: 13 residues. Per the germline V gene, CDR1 is SGHVS and CDR2 is FQNEAQ. Between the trimmed V and J ends, which lost 2 bases and 7 bases, there was a span of 9 bases. CDR3 in amino acids: CASSLTRLNEQFF. CDR3 in DNA: TGTGCCAGCAGCTTAACCAGATTAAATGAGCAGTTCTTC. The whole variable domain, filled in from reference TRBV7-8 and TRBJ2-1, reads GAGVSQSPRYKVAKRGQDVALRCDPISGHVSLFWYQQALGQGPEFLTYFQNEAQLDKSGLPSDRFFAERPEGSVSTLKIQRTQQEDSAVYLCASSLTRLNEQFFGPGTRLTVL.